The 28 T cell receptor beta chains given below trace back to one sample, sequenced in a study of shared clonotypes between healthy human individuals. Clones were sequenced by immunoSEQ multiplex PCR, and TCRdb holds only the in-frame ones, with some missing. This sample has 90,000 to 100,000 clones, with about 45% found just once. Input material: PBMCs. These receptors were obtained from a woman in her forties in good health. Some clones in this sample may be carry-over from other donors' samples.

The CDR3 loop reads CASSLGSGTPPYF. The DNA for the CDR3 is TGTGCCAGCAGCTTAGGATCCGGGACACCGCCGTATTTT. V is TRBV7-3 and J is TRBJ1-3; D perhaps matches TRBD1 (6 bases). The V gene's germline CDR1 is SGHTA and CDR2 FQGTGA. Trimming cost V 2 bases and J 16 bases, with 18 bases left between them. The CDR3 extends over 13 amino acids.

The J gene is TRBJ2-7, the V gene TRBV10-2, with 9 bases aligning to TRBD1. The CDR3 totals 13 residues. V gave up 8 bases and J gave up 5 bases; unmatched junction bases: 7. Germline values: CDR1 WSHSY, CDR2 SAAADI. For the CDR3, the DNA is TGCGCCAGCTTGGGACAGGGAGGTCACGAGCAGTACTTC. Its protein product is CASLGQGGHEQYF.

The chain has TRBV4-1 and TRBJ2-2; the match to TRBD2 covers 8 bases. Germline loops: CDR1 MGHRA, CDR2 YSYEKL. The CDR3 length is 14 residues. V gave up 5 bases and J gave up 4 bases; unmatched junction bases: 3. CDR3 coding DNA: TGCGCCAGCAGCTTAGCGGGGCGCACCGGGGAGCTGTTTTTT. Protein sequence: CASSLAGRTGELFF.

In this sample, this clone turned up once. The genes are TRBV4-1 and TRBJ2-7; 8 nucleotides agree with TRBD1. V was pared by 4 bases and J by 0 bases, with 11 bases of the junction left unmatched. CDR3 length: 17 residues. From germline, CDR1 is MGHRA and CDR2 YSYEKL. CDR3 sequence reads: CASSLLLDRASSYEQYF. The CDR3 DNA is TGCGCCAGCAGCCTCCTCCTGGACAGGGCTTCCTCCTACGAGCAGTACTTC.

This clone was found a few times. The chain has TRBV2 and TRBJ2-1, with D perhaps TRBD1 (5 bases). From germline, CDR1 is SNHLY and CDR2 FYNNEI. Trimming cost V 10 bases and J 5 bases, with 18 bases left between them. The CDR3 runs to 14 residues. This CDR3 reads CATPDSTVHNEQFF. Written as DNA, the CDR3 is TGTGCCACCCCAGACAGTACGGTCCACAATGAGCAGTTCTTC.

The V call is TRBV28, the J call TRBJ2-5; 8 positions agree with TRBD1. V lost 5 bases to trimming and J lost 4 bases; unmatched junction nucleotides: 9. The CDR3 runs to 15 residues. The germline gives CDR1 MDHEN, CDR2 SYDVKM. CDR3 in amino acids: CASSLPRQGRETQYF. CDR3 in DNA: TGTGCCAGCAGTCTCCCCCGACAGGGGAGAGAGACCCAGTACTTC.

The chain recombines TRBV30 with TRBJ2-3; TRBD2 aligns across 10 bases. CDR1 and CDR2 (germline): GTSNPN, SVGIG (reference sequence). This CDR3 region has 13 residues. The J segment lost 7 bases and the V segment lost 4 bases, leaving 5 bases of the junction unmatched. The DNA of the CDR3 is TGTGCCTGGACTAGCGGGAGTCCGAATACGCAGTATTTT. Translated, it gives CAWTSGSPNTQYF. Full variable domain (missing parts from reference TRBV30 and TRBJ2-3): SQTIHQWPATLVQPVGSPLSLECTVEGTSNPNLYWYRQAAGRGLQLLFYSVGIGQISSEVPQNLSASRPQDRQFILSSKKLLLSDSGFYLCAWTSGSPNTQYFGPGTRLTVL.

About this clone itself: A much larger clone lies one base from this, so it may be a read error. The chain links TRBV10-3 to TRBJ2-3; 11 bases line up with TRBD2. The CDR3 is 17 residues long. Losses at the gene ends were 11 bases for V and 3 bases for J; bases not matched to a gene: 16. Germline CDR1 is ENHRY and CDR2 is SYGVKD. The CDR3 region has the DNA TGTGCCTCCTCCGGGACTAGCGGAGTGGGTAGAACAGATACGCAGTATTTT. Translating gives CASSGTSGVGRTDTQYF.

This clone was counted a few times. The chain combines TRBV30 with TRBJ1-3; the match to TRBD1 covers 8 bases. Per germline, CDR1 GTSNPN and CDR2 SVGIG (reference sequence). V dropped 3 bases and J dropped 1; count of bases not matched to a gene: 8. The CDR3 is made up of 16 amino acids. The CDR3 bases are TGTGCCTGGAGCCTAGGACAGGGTATATCTGGAAACACCATATATTTT. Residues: CAWSLGQGISGNTIYF.

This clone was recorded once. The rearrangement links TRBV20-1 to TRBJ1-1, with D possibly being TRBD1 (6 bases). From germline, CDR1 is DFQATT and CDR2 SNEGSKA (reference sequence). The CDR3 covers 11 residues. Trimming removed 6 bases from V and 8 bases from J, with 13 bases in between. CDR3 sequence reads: CSASPGTEAFF. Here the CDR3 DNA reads TGCAGTGCCTCTCCCGGGACAGAAGCTTTCTTT.

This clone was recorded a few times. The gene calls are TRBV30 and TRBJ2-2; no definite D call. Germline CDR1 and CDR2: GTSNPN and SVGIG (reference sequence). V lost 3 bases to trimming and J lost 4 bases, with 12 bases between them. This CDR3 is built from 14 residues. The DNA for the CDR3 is TGTGCCTGGAGGAGAGAAGGGCGCACCGGGGAGCTGTTTTTT. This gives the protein CAWRREGRTGELFF.

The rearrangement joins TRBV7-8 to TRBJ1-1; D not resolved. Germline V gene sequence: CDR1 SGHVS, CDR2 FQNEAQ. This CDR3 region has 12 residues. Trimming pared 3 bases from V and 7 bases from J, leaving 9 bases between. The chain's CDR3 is CASSFDYSEAFF. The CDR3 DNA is TGTGCCAGCAGCTTTGACTACAGTGAAGCTTTCTTT.

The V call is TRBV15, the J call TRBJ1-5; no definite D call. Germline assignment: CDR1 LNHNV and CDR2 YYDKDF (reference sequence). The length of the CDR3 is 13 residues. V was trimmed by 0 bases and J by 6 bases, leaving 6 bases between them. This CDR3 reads CATSRDPGQPQHF. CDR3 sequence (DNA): TGTGCCACCAGCAGAGATCCCGGTCAGCCCCAGCATTTT.

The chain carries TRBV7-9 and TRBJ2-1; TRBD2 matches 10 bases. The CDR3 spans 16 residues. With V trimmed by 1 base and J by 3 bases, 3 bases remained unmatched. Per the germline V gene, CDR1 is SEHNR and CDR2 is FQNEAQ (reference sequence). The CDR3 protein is CASSLGASGSYNEQFF. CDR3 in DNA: TGTGCCAGCAGCTTAGGGGCTAGCGGGAGCTACAATGAGCAGTTCTTC.

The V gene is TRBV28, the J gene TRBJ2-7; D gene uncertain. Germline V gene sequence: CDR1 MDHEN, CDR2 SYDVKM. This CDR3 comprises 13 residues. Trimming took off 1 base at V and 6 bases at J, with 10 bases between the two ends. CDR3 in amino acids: CASSLSHDSEQYF. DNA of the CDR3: TGTGCCAGCAGTTTATCCCACGACTCCGAGCAGTACTTC.

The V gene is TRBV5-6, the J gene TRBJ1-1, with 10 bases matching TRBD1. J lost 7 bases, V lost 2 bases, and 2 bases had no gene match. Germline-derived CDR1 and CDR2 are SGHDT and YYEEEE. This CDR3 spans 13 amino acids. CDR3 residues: CASSFGQGGEAFF. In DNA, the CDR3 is TGTGCCAGCAGCTTCGGACAGGGGGGTGAAGCTTTCTTT. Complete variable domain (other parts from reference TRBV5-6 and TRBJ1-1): DAGVTQSPTHLIKTRGQQVTLRCSPKSGHDTVSWYQQALGQGPQFIFQYYEEEERQRGNFPDRFSGHQFPNYSSELNVNALLLGDSALYLCASSFGQGGEAFFGQGTRLTVV.

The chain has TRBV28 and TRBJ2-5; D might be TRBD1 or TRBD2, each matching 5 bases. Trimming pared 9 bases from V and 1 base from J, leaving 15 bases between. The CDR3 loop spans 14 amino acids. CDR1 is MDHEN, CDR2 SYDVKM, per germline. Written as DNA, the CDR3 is TGTGCCAGTCCGGGACGAGGGCCCCAAGAGACCCAGTACTTC. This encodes CASPGRGPQETQYF.

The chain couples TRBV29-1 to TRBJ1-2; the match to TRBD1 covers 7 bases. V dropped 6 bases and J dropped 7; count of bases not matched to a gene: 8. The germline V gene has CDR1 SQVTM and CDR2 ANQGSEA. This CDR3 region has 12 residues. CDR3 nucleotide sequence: TGCAGCGTCGGAACAGGGGCGGGTGGCTACACCTTC. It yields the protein CSVGTGAGGYTF.

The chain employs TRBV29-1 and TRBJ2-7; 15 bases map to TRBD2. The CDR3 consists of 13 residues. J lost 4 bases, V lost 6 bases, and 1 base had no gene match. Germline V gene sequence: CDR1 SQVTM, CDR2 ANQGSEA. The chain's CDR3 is CSVGTSGGYEQYF. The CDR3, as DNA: TGCAGCGTAGGGACTAGCGGGGGGTACGAGCAGTACTTC.

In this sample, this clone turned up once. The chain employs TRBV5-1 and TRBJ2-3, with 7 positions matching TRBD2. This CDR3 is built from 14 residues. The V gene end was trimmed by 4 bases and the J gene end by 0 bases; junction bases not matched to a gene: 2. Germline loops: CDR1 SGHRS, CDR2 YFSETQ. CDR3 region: CASSGGVSTDTQYF. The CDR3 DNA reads TGCGCCAGCAGCGGGGGGGTCAGCACAGATACGCAGTATTTT.

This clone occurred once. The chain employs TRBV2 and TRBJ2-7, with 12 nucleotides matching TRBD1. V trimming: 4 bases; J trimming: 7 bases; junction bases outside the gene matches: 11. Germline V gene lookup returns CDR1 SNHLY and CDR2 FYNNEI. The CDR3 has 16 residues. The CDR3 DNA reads TGTGCCAGCAGTGGACCTCCGGGACAGGGGGCGCGGGAGCAGTACTTC. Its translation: CASSGPPGQGAREQYF.

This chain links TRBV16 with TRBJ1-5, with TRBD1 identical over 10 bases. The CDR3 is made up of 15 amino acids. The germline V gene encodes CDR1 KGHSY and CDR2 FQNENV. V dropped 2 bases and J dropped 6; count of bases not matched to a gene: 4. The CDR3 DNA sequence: TGTGCCAGCAGCCAAGGGACAGGGGCTGGTCAGCCCCAGCATTTT. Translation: CASSQGTGAGQPQHF.

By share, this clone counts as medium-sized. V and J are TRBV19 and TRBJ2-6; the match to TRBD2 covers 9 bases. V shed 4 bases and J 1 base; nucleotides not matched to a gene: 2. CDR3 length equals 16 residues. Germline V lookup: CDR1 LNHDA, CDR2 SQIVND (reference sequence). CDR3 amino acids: CASSSSGGSGANVLTF. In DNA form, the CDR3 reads TGTGCCAGTAGTAGTAGCGGGGGTTCTGGGGCCAACGTCCTGACTTTC.

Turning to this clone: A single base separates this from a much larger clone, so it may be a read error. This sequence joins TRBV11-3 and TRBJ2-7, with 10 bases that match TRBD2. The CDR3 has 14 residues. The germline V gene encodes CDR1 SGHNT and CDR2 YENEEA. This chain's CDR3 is CASSLAGVSYGQYF. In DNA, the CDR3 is TGTGCCAGCAGCCTAGCGGGAGTATCCTACGGGCAGTACTTC.

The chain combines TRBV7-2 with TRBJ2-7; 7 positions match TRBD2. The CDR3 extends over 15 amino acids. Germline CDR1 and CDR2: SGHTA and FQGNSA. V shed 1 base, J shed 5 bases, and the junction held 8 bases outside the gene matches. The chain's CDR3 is CASSLVGGSGNEQYF. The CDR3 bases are TGTGCCAGCAGCTTAGTGGGCGGGAGTGGGAACGAGCAGTACTTC.

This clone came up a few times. CDR3: CASSLVGTGGRYEQYF. In DNA form, the CDR3 reads TGTGCCAGCAGCTTAGTTGGCACAGGGGGTCGGTACGAGCAGTACTTC. This chain connects TRBV7-2 to TRBJ2-7; 8 bases fit TRBD1. Germline V gives CDR1 SGHTA, CDR2 FQGNSA. The ends lost 1 base at V and 4 bases at J; junction bases unmatched: 9. This CDR3 has 16 amino acids. Full variable domain (remainder filled in from reference TRBV7-2 and TRBJ2-7): GAGVSQSPSNKVTEKGKDVELRCDPISGHTALYWYRQSLGQGLEFLIYFQGNSAPDKSGLPSDRFSAERTGGSVSTLTIQRTQQEDSAVYLCASSLVGTGGRYEQYFGPGTRLTVT.

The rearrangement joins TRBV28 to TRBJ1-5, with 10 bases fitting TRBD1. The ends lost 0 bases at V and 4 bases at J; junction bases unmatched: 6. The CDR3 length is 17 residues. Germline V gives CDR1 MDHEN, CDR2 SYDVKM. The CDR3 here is CASSLWRGQGYNQPQHF. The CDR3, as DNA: TGTGCCAGCAGTTTATGGAGGGGACAGGGGTATAATCAGCCCCAGCATTTT.

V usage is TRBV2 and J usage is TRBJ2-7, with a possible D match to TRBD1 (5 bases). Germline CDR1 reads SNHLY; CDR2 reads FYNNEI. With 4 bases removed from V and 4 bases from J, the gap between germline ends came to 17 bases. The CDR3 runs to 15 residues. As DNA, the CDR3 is TGTGCCAGCAGTGTTGAAAGTAGGGGTGGGTACGAGCAGTACTTC. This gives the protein CASSVESRGGYEQYF.